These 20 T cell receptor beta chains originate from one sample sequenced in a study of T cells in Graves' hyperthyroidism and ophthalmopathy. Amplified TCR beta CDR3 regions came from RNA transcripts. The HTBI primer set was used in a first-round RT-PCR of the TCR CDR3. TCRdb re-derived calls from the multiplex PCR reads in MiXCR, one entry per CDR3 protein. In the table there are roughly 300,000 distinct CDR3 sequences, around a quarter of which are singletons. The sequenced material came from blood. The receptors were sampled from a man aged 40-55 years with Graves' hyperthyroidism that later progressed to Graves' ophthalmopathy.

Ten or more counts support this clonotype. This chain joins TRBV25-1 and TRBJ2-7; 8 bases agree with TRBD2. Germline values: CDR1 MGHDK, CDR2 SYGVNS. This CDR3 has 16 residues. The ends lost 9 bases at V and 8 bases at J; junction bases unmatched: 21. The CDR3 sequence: CASSGGPGGTFDQQYF. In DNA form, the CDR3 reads TGTGCCAGTTCCGGTGGACCGGGGGGGACTTTTGACCAGCAGTACTTC.

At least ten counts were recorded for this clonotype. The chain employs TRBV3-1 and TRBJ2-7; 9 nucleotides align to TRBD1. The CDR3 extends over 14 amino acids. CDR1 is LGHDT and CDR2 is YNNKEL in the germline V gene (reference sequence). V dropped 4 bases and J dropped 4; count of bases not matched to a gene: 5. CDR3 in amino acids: CASSPSTGGYEQYF. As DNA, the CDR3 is TGTGCCAGCAGCCCATCGACAGGGGGGTACGAGCAGTACTTC.

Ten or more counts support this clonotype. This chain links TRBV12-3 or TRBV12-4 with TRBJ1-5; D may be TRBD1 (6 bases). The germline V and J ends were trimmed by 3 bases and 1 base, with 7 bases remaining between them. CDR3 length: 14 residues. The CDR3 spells CASSFTGSNQPQHF. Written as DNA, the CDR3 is TGTGCCAGCAGTTTCACAGGGAGCAATCAGCCCCAGCATTTT.

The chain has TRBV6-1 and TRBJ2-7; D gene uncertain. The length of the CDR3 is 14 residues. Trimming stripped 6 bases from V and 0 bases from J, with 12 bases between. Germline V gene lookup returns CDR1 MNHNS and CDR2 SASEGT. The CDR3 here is CASRLTLPSYEQYF. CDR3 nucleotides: TGTGCCAGCAGGCTGACTCTGCCCTCCTACGAGCAGTACTTC.

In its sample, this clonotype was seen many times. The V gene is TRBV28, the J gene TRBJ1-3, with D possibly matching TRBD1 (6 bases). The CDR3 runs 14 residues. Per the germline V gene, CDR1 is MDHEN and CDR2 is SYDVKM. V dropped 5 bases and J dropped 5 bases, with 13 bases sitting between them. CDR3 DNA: TGTGCCAGCAGTCCCACAGGGAGACGAAACACCATATATTTT. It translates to CASSPTGRRNTIYF.

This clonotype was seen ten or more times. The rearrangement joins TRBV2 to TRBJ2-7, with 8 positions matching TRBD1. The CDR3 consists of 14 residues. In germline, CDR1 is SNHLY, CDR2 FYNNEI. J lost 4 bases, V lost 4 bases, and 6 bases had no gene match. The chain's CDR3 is CASSASGGVYEQYF. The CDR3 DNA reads TGTGCCAGCAGTGCGTCAGGGGGCGTTTACGAGCAGTACTTC.

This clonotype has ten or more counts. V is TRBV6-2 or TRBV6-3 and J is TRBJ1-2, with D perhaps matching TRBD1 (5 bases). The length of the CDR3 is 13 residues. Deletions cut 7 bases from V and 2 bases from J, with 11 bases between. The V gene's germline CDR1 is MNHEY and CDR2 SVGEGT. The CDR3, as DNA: TGTGCCAGCACGGGGCAACGAAACTATGGCTACACCTTC. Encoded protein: CASTGQRNYGYTF.

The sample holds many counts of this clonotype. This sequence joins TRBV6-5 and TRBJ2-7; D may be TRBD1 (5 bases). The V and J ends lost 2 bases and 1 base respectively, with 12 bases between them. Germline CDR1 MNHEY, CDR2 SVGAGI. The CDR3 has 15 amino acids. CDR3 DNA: TGTGCCAGCAGTTACACCCCAGGGTCATCCTACGAGCAGTACTTC. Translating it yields CASSYTPGSSYEQYF.

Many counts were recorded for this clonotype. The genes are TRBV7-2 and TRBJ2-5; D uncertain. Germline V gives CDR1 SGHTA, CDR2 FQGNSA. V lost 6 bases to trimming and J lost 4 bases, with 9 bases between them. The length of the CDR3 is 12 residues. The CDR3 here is CASRKNGETQYF. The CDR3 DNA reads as TGTGCCAGCAGGAAAAACGGAGAGACCCAGTACTTC.

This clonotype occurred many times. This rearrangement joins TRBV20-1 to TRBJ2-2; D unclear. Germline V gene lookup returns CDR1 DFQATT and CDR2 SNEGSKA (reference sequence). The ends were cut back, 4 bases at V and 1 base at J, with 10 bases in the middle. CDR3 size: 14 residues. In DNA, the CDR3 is TGCAGTGCTATCGTCAGGTTGAACACCGGGGAGCTGTTTTTT. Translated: CSAIVRLNTGELFF.

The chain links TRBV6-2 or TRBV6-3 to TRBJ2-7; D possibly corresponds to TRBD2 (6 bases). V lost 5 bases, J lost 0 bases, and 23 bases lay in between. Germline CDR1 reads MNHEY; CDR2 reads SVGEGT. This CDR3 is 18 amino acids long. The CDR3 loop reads CASSNPPYMDYTSYEQYF. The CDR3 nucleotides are TGTGCCAGCAGTAACCCCCCCTACATGGACTACACCTCCTACGAGCAGTACTTC.

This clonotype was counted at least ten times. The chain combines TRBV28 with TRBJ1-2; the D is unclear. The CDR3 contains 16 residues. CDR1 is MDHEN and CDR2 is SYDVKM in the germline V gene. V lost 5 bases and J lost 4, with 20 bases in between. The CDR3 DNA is TGTGCCAGCAGTCCCGGGTCCCCCAGAACTAGCTATGGCTACACCTTC. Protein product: CASSPGSPRTSYGYTF.

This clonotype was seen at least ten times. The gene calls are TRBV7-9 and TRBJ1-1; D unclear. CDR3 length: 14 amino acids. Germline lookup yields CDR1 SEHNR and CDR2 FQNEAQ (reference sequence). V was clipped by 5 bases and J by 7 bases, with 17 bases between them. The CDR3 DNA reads TGTGCCAGCAGCACTAGAGTGGGGAATTTTGAAGCTTTCTTT. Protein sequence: CASSTRVGNFEAFF.

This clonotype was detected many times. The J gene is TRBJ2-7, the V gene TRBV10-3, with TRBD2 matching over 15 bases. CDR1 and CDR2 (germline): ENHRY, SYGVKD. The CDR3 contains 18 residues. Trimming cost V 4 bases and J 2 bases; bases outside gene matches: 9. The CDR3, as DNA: TGTGCCATCAGTGCGTTGGGGACTAGCGGGAGGCCTACCTACGAGCAGTACTTC. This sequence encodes CAISALGTSGRPTYEQYF.

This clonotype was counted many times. This CDR3 is CASSYDREGQPQHF. CDR3 nucleotides: TGTGCCAGCAGCTACGACAGGGAAGGGCAGCCCCAGCATTTT. The chain combines TRBV6-5 with TRBJ1-5; TRBD1 matches at 7 bases. V shed 6 bases and J 7 bases; nucleotides not matched to a gene: 9. Germline V CDR1 and CDR2: MNHEY, SVGAGI. The length of the CDR3 is 14 residues.

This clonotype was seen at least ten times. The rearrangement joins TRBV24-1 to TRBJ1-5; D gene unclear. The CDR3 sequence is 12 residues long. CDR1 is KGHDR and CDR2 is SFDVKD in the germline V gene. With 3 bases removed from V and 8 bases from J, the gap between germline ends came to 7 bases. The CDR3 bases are TGTGCCACCAGTGATCCAGGAGAGCCCCAGCATTTT. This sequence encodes CATSDPGEPQHF.

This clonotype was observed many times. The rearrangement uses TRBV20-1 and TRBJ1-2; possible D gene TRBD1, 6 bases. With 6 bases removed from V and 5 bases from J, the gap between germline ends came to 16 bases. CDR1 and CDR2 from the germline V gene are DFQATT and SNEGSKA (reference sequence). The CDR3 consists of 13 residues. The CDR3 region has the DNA TGCAGTGCGAGGGACATGACGACTTATGGCTACACCTTC. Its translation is CSARDMTTYGYTF.

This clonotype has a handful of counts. The CDR3 DNA follows: TGTGCCAGCAGCTTAGCTGGGGGTTCACCCCTCCACTTT. Protein: CASSLAGGSPLHF. The V gene is TRBV7-9, the J gene TRBJ1-6; a weak D match, TRBD1 (5 bases). The germline V and J ends were trimmed by 0 bases and 9 bases, with 6 bases remaining between them. Germline V gene sequence: CDR1 SEHNR, CDR2 FQNEAQ (reference sequence). This CDR3 comprises 13 residues.

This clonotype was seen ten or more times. This CDR3 is CAQGGYEQYF. Written as DNA, the CDR3 is TGTGCCCAGGGGGGATACGAGCAGTACTTC. This chain uses TRBV7-6 with TRBJ2-7, with a possible D match to TRBD1 (7 bases). CDR1 is SGHVS, CDR2 FNYEAQ, per germline. The CDR3 consists of 10 residues. Between the trimmed V and J ends, which lost 11 bases and 4 bases, there was a span of 9 bases.

CDR3 coding DNA: TGTGCCAGCAGTTTTCGGTCCCTTAACACCGGGGAGCTGTTTTTT. It is translated as CASSFRSLNTGELFF. The chain links TRBV12-3 or TRBV12-4 to TRBJ2-2; D is undetermined. The ends were cut back, 3 bases at V and 2 bases at J, with 10 bases in the middle. The length of the CDR3 is 15 residues.